Listed here are 4 T cell receptor beta chains from one sample, sequenced in a study of shared clonotypes between healthy human individuals. The assay was immunoSEQ multiplex PCR, and TCRdb's table has in-frame clones only and misses some. The profile shows about half a million clones, 70% to 80% of them singletons. The sequenced sample was PBMCs. The receptors come from a woman in her thirties or forties in good health. Some clones in this sample may be carry-over from other donors' samples.

This clone was recorded a few times. This chain uses TRBV2 with TRBJ1-2; 8 bases are a match to TRBD1. In germline, CDR1 is SNHLY, CDR2 FYNNEI. This CDR3 spans 13 amino acids. With V trimmed by 6 bases and J by 2 bases, 2 bases remained unmatched. CDR3 DNA: TGTGCCAGCAGCGGACAGGGAAACTATGGCTACACCTTC. It yields the protein CASSGQGNYGYTF. Drawing the rest from reference TRBV2 and TRBJ1-2, the complete variable domain is EPEVTQTPSHQVTQMGQEVILRCVPISNHLYFYWYRQILGQKVEFLVSFYNNEISEKSEIFDDQFSVERPDGSNFTLKIRSTKLEDSAMYFCASSGQGNYGYTFGSGTRLTVV.

The rearrangement links TRBV20-1 to TRBJ2-7; no clear D. Germline lookup yields CDR1 DFQATT and CDR2 SNEGSKA (reference sequence). Between the trimmed V and J ends, which lost 6 bases and 0 bases, there was a span of 6 bases. The CDR3 totals 11 residues. The CDR3, as DNA: TGCAGTGCCTCGTACTCCTACGAGCAGTACTTC. Its protein product is CSASYSYEQYF.

The chain is built from TRBV29-1 and TRBJ2-1, with 13 bases aligning to TRBD2. CDR1 and CDR2 from the germline V gene are SQVTM and ANQGSEA. Trimming cost V 3 bases and J 3 bases; bases outside gene matches: 5. CDR3 size: 16 residues. Written as DNA, the CDR3 is TGCAGCGTTGAGGGGGGGACTAGCGGGATCTACAATGAGCAGTTCTTC. It is translated as CSVEGGTSGIYNEQFF.

This sequence joins TRBV5-4 and TRBJ2-5; tentatively, D is TRBD2 (6 bases). Germline CDR1 reads SGHNT; CDR2 reads YYREEE (reference sequence). The V end was cut by 2 bases, the J end by 3 bases, with 11 bases between. This CDR3 comprises 14 residues. This CDR3 reads CASSLELAEETQYF. The CDR3 nucleotides read TGTGCCAGCAGCTTAGAACTAGCAGAAGAGACCCAGTACTTC.